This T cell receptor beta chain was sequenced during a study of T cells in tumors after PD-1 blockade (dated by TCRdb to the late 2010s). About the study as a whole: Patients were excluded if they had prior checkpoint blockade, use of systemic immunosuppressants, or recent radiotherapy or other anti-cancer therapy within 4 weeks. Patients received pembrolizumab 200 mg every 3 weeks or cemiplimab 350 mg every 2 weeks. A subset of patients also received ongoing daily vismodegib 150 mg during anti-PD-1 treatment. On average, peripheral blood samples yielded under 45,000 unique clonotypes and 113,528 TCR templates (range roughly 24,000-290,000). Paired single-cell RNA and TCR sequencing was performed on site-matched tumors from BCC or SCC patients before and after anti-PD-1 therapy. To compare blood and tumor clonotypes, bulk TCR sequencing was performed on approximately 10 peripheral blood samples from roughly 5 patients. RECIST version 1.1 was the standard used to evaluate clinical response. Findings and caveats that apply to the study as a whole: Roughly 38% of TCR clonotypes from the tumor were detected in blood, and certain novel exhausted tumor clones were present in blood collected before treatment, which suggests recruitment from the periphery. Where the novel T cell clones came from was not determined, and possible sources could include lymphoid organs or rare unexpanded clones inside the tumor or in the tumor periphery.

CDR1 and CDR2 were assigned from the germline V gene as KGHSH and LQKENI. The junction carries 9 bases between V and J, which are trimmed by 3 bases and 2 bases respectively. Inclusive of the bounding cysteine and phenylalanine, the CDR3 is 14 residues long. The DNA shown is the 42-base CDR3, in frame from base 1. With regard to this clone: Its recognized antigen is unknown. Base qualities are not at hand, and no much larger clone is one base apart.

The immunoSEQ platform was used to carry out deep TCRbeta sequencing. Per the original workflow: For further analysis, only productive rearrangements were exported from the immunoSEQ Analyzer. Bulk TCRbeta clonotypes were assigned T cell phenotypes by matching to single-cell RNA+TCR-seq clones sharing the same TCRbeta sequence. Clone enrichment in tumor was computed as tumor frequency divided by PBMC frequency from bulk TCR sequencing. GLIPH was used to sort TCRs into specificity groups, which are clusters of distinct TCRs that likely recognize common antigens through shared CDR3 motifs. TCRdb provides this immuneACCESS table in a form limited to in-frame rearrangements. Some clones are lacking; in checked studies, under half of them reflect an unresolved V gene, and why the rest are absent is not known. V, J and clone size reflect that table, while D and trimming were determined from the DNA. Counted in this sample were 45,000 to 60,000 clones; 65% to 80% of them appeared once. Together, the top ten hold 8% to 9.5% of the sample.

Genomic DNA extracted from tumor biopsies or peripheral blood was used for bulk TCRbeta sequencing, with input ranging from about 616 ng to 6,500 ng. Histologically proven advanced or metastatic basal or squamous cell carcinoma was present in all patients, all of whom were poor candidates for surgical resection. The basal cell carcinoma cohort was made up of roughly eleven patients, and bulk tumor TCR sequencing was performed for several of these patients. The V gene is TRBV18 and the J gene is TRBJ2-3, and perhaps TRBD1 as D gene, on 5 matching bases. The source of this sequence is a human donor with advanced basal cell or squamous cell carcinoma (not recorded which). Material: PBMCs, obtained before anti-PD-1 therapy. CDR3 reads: CASSPTEHTDTQYF. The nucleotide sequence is TGTGCCAGCTCACCGACAGAGCACACAGATACGCAGTATTTT.